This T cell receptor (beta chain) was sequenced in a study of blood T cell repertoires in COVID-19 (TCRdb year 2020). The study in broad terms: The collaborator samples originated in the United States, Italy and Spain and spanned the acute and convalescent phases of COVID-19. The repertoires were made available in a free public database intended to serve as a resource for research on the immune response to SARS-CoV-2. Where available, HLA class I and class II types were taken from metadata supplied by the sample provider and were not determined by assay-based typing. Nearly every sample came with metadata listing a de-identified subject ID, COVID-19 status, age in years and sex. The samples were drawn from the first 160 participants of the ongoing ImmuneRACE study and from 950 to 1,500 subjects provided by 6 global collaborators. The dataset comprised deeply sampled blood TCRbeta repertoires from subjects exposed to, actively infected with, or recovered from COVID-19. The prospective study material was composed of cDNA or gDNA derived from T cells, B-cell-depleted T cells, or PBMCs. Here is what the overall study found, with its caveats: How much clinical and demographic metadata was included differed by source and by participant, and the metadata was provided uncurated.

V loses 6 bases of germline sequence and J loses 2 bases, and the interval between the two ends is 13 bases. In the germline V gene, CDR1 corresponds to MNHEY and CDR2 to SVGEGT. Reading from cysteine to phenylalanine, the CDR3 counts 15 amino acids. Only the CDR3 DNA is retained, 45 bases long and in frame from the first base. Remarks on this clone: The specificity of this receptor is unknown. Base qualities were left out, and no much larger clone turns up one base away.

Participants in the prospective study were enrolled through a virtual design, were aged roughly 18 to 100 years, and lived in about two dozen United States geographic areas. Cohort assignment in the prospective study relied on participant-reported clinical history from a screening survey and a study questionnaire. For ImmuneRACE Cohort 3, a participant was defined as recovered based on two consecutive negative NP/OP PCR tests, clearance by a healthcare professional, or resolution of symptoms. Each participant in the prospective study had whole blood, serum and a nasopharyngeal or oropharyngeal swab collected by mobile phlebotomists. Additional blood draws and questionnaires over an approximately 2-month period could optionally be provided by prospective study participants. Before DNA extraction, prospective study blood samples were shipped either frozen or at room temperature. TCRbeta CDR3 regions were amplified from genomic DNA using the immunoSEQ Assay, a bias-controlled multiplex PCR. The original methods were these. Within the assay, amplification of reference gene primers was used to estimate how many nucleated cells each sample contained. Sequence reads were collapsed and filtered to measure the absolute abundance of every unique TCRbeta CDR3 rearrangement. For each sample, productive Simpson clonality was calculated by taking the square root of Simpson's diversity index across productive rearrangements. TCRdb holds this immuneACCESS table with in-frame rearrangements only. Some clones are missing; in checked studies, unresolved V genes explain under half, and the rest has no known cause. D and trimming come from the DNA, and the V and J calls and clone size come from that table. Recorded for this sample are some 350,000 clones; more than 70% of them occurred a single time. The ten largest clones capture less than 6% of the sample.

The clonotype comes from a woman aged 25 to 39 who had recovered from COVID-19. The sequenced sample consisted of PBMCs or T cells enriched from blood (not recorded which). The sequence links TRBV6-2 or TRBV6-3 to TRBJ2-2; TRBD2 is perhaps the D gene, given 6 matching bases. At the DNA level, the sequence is TGTGCCAGCAGCCCCCGGGACTTTAACACCGGGGAGCTGTTTTTT. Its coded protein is CASSPRDFNTGELFF.